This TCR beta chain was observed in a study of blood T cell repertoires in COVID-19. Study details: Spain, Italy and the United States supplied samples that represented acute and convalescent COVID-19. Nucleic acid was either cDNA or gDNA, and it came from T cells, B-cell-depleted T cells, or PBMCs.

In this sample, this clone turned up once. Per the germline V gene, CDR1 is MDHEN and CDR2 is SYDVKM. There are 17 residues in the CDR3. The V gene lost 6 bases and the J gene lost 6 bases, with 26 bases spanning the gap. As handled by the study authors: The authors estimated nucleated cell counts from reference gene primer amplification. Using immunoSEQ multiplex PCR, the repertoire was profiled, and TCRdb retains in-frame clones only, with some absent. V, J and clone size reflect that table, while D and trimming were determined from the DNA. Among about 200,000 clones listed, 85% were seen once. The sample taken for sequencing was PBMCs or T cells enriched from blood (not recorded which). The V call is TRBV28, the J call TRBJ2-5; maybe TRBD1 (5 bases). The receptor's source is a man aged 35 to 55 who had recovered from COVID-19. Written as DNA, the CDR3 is TGTGCCAGCAGCTTAAGGGGTGAGACACCGAGGTTCAAGACCCAGTACTTC. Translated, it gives CASSLRGETPRFKTQYF. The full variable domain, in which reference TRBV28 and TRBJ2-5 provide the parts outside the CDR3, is DVKVTQSSRYLVKRTGEKVFLECVQDMDHENMFWYRQDPGLGLRLIYFSYDVKMKEKGDIPEGYSVSREKKERFSLILESASTNQTSMYLCASSLRGETPRFKTQYFGPGTRLLVL.